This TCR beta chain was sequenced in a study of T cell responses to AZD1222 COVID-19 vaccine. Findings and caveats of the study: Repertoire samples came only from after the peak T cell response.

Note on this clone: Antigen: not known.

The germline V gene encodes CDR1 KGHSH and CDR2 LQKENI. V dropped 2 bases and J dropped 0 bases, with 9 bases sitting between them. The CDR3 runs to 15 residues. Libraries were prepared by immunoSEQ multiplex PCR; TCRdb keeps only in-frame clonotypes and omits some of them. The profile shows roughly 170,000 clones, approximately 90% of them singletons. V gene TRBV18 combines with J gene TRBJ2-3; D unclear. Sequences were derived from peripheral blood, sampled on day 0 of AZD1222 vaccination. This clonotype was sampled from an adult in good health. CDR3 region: CASSPISGSTDTQYF. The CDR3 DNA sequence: TGTGCCAGCTCACCAATCTCAGGTAGCACAGATACGCAGTATTTT.